This TCR beta chain was retrieved from a study of blood T cell repertoires in COVID-19. Overall study context: Samples representing acute and convalescent COVID-19 were sourced from the United States, Italy and Spain. PBMCs, B-cell-depleted T cells, or T cells provided the cDNA or gDNA that made up the material.

CDR3 length: 17 amino acids. Trimming removed 4 bases from V and 6 bases from J; junction bases left unmatched: 16. Germline V lookup: CDR1 SGHTA, CDR2 FQGNSA. Sequenced by immunoSEQ multiplex PCR; TCRdb stores in-frame clones only, minus some. This sample has about 140,000 clones, with approximately 80% found just once. The chain has TRBV7-2 and TRBJ2-7, with TRBD2 identical over 9 bases. The TCR originated in a human donor in a cohort sampled during active COVID-19. The sample comprised peripheral blood. The CDR3: CASSSSGAGGQAGEQYF. The CDR3 bases are TGTGCCAGCAGCTCCTCGGGAGCGGGGGGCCAAGCCGGCGAGCAGTACTTC. Full variable domain (outside the CDR3, taken from reference TRBV7-2 and TRBJ2-7): GAGVSQSPSNKVTEKGKDVELRCDPISGHTALYWYRQSLGQGLEFLIYFQGNSAPDKSGLPSDRFSAERTGGSVSTLTIQRTQQEDSAVYLCASSSSGAGGQAGEQYFGPGTRLTVT.